These T cell receptor beta chains were read from a single sample in a study of T-cell memory formation after mild COVID-19. TCRdb processed the 5' RACE reads anew with MiXCR; each CDR3 protein has one entry. The sample lists 310,000 or so distinct CDR3 sequences; 15% to 20% were seen once. Sequenced material: PBMCs or a T cell subset sorted from them (not recorded which). Source of these receptors: a man aged 18-30 years who had mild COVID-19 (a few samples of this study predate the infection). Cell type and time point are not known. CDR3s include the opening cysteine and the closing phenylalanine or tryptophan. D genes are given only for firm matches. A clone size is listed for some rows: how often the clone was seen (once, few, many), or a class if it is expanded.

J gene	clone size	V gene	CDR3 length	D gene	CDR3 protein	CDR3 DNA
TRBJ2-3	NA	TRBV19	15	TRBD1	CASTRTGVRTDTQYF	TGTGCCAGTACTCGGACAGGGGTTCGGACAGATACGCAGTATTTT
TRBJ2-5	few	TRBV7-9	14	NA	CASSLRQRQETQYF	TGTGCCAGCAGCTTGAGGCAGAGGCAAGAGACCCAGTACTTC
TRBJ1-4	few	TRBV7-9	17	TRBD1	CASSLTGSGSANEKLFF	TGTGCCAGCAGCCTGACAGGGAGCGGGTCTGCTAATGAAAAACTGTTTTTT
TRBJ2-7	many	TRBV10-2	12	NA	CASTHNSYEQYF	TGCGCCAGCACGCACAACTCCTACGAGCAGTACTTC
TRBJ1-2	NA	TRBV9	14	NA	CASSVLQGNYGYTF	TGTGCCAGCAGCGTACTCCAGGGGAACTATGGCTACACCTTC
TRBJ2-2	many	TRBV5-1	15	NA	CASSPSRANTGELFF	TGCGCCAGCAGCCCGTCCAGAGCGAACACCGGGGAGCTGTTTTTT
TRBJ1-5	few	TRBV12-3/TRBV12-4	13	NA	CASSFLRDQPQHF	TGTGCCAGCAGTTTCCTACGGGATCAGCCCCAGCATTTT
TRBJ1-1	NA	TRBV7-2	15	NA	CASILVWGLGTEAFF	TGTGCCAGCATCCTGGTTTGGGGGCTCGGCACTGAAGCTTTCTTT
TRBJ1-1	few	TRBV5-1	15	TRBD1	CASSFDGQVNTEAFF	TGCGCCAGCAGCTTCGACGGACAGGTGAACACTGAAGCTTTCTTT
TRBJ2-3	few	TRBV5-1	17	TRBD2	CASSLAPAGGPTDTQYF	TGCGCCAGCAGCTTGGCCCCAGCGGGGGGCCCCACAGATACGCAGTATTTT
TRBJ2-2	NA	TRBV6-1	10	NA	CASKWGELFF	TGTGCCAGCAAGTGGGGGGAGCTGTTTTTT
TRBJ2-2	NA	TRBV7-2	14	NA	CASSFRLNTGELFF	TGTGCCAGCAGCTTCCGTCTGAACACCGGGGAGCTGTTTTTT
TRBJ2-7	few	TRBV5-1	14	TRBD1	CASSSNRGQVEQYF	TGCGCCAGCAGCTCCAACAGGGGGCAGGTTGAGCAGTACTTC
TRBJ2-7	few	TRBV20-1	14	NA	CSASVQTSSYEQYF	TGCAGTGCTAGCGTACAGACTAGCTCCTACGAGCAGTACTTC
TRBJ2-2	many	TRBV2	14	NA	CAGNGGGNTGELFF	TGTGCCGGGAATGGAGGGGGGAACACCGGGGAGCTGTTTTTT
TRBJ2-5	NA	TRBV24-1	15	NA	CATSPRRGNQKTQYF	TGTGCCACCAGTCCAAGGAGGGGGAACCAAAAGACCCAGTACTTC
TRBJ1-4	NA	TRBV12-3/TRBV12-4	14	NA	CASSQQGPSEKLFF	TGTGCCAGCAGCCAGCAGGGGCCTAGTGAAAAACTGTTTTTT
TRBJ1-2	once	TRBV20-1	13	NA	CSARDTDYYGYTF	TGCAGTGCTAGGGACACTGACTACTATGGCTACACCTTC
TRBJ2-5	many	TRBV5-1	13	NA	CASSLVQDGTQYF	TGCGCCAGCAGCTTGGTCCAGGATGGGACCCAGTACTTC
TRBJ1-1	NA	TRBV7-9	13	TRBD1	CASSWGQDTEAFF	TGTGCCAGCAGCTGGGGACAGGACACTGAAGCTTTCTTT
TRBJ1-5	NA	TRBV4-1	16	NA	CASSQVRSGSNQPQHF	TGCGCCAGCAGCCAAGTTCGCAGTGGGAGCAATCAGCCCCAGCATTTT
TRBJ2-1	many	TRBV5-5	13	NA	CASSLGGAGEQFF	TGTGCCAGCAGCCTTGGGGGGGCTGGTGAGCAGTTCTTC
TRBJ1-4	NA	TRBV2	14	NA	CASSELQEYEKLFF	TGTGCCAGCAGTGAACTACAGGAATATGAAAAACTGTTTTTT
TRBJ1-3	NA	TRBV9	14	NA	CASSVVQDGNTIYF	TGTGCCAGCAGCGTAGTACAAGATGGAAACACCATATATTTT
TRBJ1-1	NA	TRBV7-2	14	TRBD1	CASSVPGQYTEAFF	TGTGCCAGCAGCGTACCGGGACAGTACACTGAAGCTTTCTTT
TRBJ1-2	many	TRBV4-2	14	NA	CASSQEQSDYGYTF	TGTGCCAGCAGCCAAGAACAGAGTGATTATGGCTACACCTTC
TRBJ2-7	NA	TRBV27	13	NA	CASSFTWSDRQYF	TGTGCCAGCAGTTTTACTTGGTCGGATAGGCAGTACTTC
TRBJ2-5	few	TRBV5-6	14	TRBD2	CASSVSGPQETQYF	TGTGCCAGCAGCGTTAGCGGGCCCCAAGAGACCCAGTACTTC
TRBJ2-1	many	TRBV19	15	TRBD2	CASSPTSGDFNEQFF	TGTGCCAGTAGTCCGACTAGCGGGGACTTCAATGAGCAGTTCTTC
TRBJ1-6	NA	TRBV7-3	15	NA	CASSSTGWGNSPLHF	TGTGCCAGCAGTTCGACAGGCTGGGGTAATTCACCCCTCCACTTT
TRBJ2-3	many	TRBV7-3	12	NA	CASSWPGDTQYF	TGTGCCAGCAGCTGGCCGGGGGATACGCAGTATTTT
TRBJ2-7	many	TRBV11-1	17	TRBD1	CASSQSLTGTDSYEQYF	TGTGCCAGCAGCCAAAGCCTAACCGGGACAGACTCCTACGAGCAGTACTTC
TRBJ2-5	NA	TRBV6-2/TRBV6-3	15	TRBD1	CASSYAGTGGETQYF	TGTGCCAGCAGTTACGCAGGGACAGGGGGAGAGACCCAGTACTTC
TRBJ2-3	NA	TRBV7-2	13	NA	CASSLGGSDTQYF	TGTGCCAGCAGCCTCGGGGGTTCAGATACGCAGTATTTT
TRBJ2-5	many	TRBV10-2	15	TRBD1	CASSDRDRGGETQYF	TGCGCCAGCAGCGACAGGGACAGGGGAGGAGAGACCCAGTACTTC
TRBJ2-5	few	TRBV7-9	15	TRBD1	CASSRQGIPQETQYF	TGTGCCAGCAGTAGACAGGGTATCCCCCAAGAGACCCAGTACTTC
TRBJ2-2	NA	TRBV7-2	14	TRBD1	CASSSLQGTGELFF	TGTGCCAGCAGCTCACTACAGGGGACCGGGGAGCTGTTTTTT